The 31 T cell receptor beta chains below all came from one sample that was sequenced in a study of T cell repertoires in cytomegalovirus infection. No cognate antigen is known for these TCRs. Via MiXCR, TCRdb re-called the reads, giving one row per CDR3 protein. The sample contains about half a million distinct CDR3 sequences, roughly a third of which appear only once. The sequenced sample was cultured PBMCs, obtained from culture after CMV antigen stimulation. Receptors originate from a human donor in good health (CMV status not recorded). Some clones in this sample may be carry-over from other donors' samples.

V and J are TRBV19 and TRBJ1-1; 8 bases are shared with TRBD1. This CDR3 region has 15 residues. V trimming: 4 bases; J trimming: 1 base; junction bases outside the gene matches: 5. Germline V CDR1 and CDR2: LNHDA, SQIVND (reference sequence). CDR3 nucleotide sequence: TGTGCCAGTAGTAGGTCCGGGACAGGGAACACTGAAGCTTTCTTT. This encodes CASSRSGTGNTEAFF.

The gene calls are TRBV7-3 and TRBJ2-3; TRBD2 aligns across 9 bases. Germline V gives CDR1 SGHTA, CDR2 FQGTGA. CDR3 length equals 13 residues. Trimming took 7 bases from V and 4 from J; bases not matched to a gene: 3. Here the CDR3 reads CASTLAGADTQYF. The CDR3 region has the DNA TGTGCCAGCACACTAGCGGGTGCAGATACGCAGTATTTT.

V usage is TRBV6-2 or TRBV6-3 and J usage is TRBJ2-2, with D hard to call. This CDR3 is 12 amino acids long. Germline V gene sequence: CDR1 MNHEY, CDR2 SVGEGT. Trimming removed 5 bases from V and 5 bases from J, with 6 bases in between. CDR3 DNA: TGTGCCAGCAGTCCAGTGACCGGGGAGCTGTTTTTT. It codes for CASSPVTGELFF.

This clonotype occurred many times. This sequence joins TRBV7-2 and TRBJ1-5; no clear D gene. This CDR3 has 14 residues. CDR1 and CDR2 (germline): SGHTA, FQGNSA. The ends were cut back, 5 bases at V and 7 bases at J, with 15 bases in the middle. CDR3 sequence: CASSREGRGQPQHF. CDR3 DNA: TGTGCCAGCAGCCGGGAAGGGCGAGGACAGCCCCAGCATTTT.

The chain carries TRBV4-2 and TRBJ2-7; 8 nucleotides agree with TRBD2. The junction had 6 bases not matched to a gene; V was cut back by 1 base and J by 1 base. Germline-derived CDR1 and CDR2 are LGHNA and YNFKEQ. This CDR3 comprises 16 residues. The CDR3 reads CASSQGIAGISYEQYF. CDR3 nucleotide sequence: TGTGCCAGCAGCCAAGGAATAGCGGGGATTTCCTACGAGCAGTACTTC.

CDR3 protein: CASSLGTSSWTGELFF. The DNA of the CDR3 is TGTGCCAGCAGCTTAGGGACTTCCTCATGGACCGGGGAGCTGTTTTTT. V gene TRBV11-2 combines with J gene TRBJ2-2; D perhaps matches TRBD2 (5 bases). The V gene lost 1 base and the J gene lost 5 bases, with 14 bases spanning the gap. Germline lookup yields CDR1 SGHAT and CDR2 FQNNGV. This CDR3 has 16 residues.

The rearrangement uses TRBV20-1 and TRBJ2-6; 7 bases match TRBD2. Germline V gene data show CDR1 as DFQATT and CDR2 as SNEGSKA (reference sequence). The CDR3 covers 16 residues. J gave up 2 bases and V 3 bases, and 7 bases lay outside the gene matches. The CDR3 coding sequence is TGCAGTGCTAGTCTTGCGGGGGAAACTGGGGCCAACGTCCTGACTTTC. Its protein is CSASLAGETGANVLTF.

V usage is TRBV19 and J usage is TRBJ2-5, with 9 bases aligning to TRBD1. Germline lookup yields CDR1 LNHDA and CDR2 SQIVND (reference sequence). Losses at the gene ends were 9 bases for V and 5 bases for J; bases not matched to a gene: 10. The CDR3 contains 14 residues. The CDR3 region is CASTTGGTGETQYF. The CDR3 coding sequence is TGTGCCAGCACGACAGGGGGGACGGGGGAGACCCAGTACTTC.

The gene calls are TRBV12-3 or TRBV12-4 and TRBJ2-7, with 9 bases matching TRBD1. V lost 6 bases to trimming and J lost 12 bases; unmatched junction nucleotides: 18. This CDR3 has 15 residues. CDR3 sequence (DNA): TGTGCCAGCAGAACCGGACAGGGGCCCCCGAGTTCTCCGTACGTC. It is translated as CASRTGQGPPSSPYV.

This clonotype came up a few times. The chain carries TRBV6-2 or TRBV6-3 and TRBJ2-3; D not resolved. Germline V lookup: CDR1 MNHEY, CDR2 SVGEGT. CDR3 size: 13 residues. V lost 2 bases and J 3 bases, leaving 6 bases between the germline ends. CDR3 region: CASSYTETDTQYF. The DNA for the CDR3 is TGTGCCAGCAGTTACACGGAGACAGATACGCAGTATTTT.

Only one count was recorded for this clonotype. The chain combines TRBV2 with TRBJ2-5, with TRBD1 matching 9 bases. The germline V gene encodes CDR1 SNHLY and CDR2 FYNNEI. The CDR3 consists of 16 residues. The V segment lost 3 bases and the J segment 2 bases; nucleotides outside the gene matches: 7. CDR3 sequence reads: CASSDEGQGEQETQYF. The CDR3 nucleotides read TGTGCCAGCAGTGACGAGGGACAGGGCGAACAAGAGACCCAGTACTTC.

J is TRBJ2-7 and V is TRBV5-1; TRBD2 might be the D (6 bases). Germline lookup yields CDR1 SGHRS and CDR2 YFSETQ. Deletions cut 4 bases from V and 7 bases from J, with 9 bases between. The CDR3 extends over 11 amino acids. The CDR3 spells CASSARGEQYF. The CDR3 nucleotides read TGCGCCAGCAGCGCCCGGGGGGAGCAGTACTTC.

DNA for the CDR3: TGTGCCAGCAGCCCAGAGGAGGGGCGTGGGACCCAGTACTTC. Protein product: CASSPEEGRGTQYF. This chain uses TRBV7-8 with TRBJ2-5; D might be TRBD2 (6 bases). Germline CDR1 reads SGHVS; CDR2 reads FQNEAQ. With 5 bases removed from V and 7 bases from J, the gap between germline ends came to 17 bases. There are 14 residues in the CDR3. Complete variable domain (other parts from reference TRBV7-8 and TRBJ2-5): GAGVSQSPRYKVAKRGQDVALRCDPISGHVSLFWYQQALGQGPEFLTYFQNEAQLDKSGLPSDRFFAERPEGSVSTLKIQRTQQEDSAVYLCASSPEEGRGTQYFGPGTRLLVL.

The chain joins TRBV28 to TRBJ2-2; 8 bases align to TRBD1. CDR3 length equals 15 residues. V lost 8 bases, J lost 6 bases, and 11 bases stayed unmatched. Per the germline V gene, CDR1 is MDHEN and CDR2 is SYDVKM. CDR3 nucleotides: TGTGCCAGCGTAGAAAGACAGGGGTTGGCCGGGGAGCTGTTTTTT. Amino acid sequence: CASVERQGLAGELFF.

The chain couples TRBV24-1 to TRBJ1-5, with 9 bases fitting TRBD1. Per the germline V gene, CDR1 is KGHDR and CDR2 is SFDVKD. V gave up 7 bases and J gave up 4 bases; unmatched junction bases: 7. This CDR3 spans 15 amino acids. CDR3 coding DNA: TGTGCCACCAGACACCGGGACAGGGATAATCAGCCCCAGCATTTT. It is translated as CATRHRDRDNQPQHF.

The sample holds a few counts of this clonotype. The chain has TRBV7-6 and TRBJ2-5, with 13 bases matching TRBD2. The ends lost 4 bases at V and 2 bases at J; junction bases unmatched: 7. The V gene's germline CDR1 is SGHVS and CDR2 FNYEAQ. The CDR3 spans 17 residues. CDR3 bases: TGTGCCAGCAGCTCGGGACTAGCGGGAAAAGCTCAAGAGACCCAGTACTTC. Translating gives CASSSGLAGKAQETQYF.

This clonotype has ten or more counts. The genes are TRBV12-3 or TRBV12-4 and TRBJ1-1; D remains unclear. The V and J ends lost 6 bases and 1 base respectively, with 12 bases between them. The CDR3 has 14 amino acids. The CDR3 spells CASSSPPENTEAFF. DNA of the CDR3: TGTGCCAGCAGCTCCCCTCCGGAGAACACTGAAGCTTTCTTT.

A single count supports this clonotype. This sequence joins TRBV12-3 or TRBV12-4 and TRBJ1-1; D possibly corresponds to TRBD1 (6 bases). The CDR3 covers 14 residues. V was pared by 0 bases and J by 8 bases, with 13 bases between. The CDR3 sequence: CASSLAGQRTEAFF. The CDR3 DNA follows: TGTGCCAGCAGTTTAGCGGGACAACGGACCGAAGCTTTCTTT.

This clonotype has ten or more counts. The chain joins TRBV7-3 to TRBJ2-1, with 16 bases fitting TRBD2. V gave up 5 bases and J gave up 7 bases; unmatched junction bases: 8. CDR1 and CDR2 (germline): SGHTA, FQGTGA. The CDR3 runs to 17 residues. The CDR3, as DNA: TGTGCCAGCAGCCCCCCGGGACTAGCGGGAGGGATGAATGAGCAGTTCTTC. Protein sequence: CASSPPGLAGGMNEQFF.

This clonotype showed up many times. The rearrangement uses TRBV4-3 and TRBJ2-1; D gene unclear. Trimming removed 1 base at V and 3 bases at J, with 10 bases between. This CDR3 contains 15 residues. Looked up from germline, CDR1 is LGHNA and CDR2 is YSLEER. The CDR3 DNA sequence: TGCGCCAGCAGCCAAGTGACTCCTCTCTACAATGAGCAGTTCTTC. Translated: CASSQVTPLYNEQFF.

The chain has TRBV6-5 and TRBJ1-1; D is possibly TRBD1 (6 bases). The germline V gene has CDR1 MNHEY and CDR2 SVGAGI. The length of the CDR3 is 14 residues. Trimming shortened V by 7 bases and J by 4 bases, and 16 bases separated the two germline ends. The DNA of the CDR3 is TGTGCCAGCACAGGGGCTACTGGGACCACTGAAGCTTTCTTT. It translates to CASTGATGTTEAFF.

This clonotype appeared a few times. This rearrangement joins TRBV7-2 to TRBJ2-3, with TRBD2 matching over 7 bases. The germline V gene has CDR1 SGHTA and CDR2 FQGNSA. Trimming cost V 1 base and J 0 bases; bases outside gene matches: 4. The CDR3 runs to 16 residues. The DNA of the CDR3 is TGTGCCAGCAGCTTAGGAGCGGGGATTAGCACAGATACGCAGTATTTT. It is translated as CASSLGAGISTDTQYF.

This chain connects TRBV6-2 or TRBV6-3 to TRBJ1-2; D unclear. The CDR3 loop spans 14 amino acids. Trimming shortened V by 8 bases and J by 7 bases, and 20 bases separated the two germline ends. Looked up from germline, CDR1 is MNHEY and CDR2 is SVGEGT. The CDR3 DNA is TGTGCCAGCGGGCTGCCCCTGGCAATGGTTGGCTACACCTTC. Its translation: CASGLPLAMVGYTF.

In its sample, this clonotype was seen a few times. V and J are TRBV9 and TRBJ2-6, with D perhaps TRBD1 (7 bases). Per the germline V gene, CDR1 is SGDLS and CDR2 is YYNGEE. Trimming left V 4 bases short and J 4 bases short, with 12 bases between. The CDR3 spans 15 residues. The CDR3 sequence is CASSTRGAGANVLTF. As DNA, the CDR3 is TGTGCCAGCAGCACCAGGGGGGCAGGGGCCAACGTCCTGACTTTC.

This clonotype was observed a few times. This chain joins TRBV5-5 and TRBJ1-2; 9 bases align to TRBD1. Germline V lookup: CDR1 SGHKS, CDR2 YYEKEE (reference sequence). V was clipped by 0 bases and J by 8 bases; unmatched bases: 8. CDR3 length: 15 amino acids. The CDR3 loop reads CASSLEDRGSWGYTF. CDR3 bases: TGTGCCAGCAGCTTGGAGGACAGGGGATCGTGGGGCTACACCTTC.

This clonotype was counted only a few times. The CDR3, as DNA: TGTGCCAGCAGTCCGGGCCTCCGTTACAATGAGCAGTTCTTC. Translating it yields CASSPGLRYNEQFF. This chain uses TRBV7-9 with TRBJ2-1; unclear D gene. Germline V CDR1 and CDR2: SEHNR, FQNEAQ (reference sequence). V was trimmed by 6 bases and J by 4 bases, leaving 13 bases between them. The CDR3 length is 14 residues. Together with reference TRBV7-9 and TRBJ2-1, the CDR3 gives the full variable domain: DTGVSQNPRHKITKRGQNVTFRCDPISEHNRLYWYRQTLGQGPEFLTYFQNEAQLEKSRLLSDRFSAERPKGSFSTLEIQRTEQGDSAMYLCASSPGLRYNEQFFGPGTRLTVL.

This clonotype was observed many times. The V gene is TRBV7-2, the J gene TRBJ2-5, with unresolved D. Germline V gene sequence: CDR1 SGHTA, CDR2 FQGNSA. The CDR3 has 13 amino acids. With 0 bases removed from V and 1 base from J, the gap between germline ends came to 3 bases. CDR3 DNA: TGTGCCAGCAGCTTAGCACCCCAAGAGACCCAGTACTTC. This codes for CASSLAPQETQYF.

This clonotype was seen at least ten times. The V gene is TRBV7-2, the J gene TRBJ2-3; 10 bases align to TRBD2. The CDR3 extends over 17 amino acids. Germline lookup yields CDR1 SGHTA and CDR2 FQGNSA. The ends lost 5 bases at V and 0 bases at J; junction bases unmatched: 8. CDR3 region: CASSPDSGRTSTDTQYF. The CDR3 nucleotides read TGTGCCAGCAGCCCAGATAGCGGGAGGACTAGCACAGATACGCAGTATTTT.

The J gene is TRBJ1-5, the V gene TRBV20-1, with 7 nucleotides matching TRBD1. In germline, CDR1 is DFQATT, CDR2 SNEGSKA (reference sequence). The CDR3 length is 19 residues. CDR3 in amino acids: CSAMFREGGIRGSNQPQHF. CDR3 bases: TGCAGCGCCATGTTCCGCGAGGGGGGAATCAGGGGGAGCAATCAGCCCCAGCATTTT.

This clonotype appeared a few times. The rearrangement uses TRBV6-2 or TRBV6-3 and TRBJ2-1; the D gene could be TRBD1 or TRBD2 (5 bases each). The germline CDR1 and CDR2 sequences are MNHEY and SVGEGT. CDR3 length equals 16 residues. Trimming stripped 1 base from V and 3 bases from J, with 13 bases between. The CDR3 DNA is TGTGCCAGCAGTTACTTTGGGGGTGGGCTCTACAATGAGCAGTTCTTC. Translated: CASSYFGGGLYNEQFF.

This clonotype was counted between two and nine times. Here the CDR3 reads CASSLDGSSRNTEAFF. The CDR3 DNA reads TGTGCCAGCAGCTTAGATGGGAGCAGCAGGAACACTGAAGCTTTCTTT. This chain connects TRBV11-2 to TRBJ1-1; unclear D gene. CDR1 and CDR2 from the germline V gene are SGHAT and FQNNGV. CDR3 length equals 16 residues. Trimming removed 0 bases at V and 1 base at J, with 12 bases between.